Below, 8 T cell receptor beta chains from the same sample are listed, as sequenced in a study of T cells in Graves' hyperthyroidism and ophthalmopathy. There were TCR beta CDR3 regions amplified from RNA transcripts. An initial round of RT-PCR targeting the TCR CDR3 relied on the HTBI primer set. TCRdb processed the multiplex PCR reads anew with MiXCR; each CDR3 protein has one entry. The data hold tens of thousands of distinct CDR3 sequences, with around half observed a single time. The sequenced material came from peripheral blood or thyroid tissue (not recorded which). These receptors were taken from a woman aged 50 to 60 with Graves' hyperthyroidism.

This clonotype was recorded at least ten times. The chain has TRBV5-6 and TRBJ2-7; 7 nucleotides agree with TRBD1. Germline CDR1 reads SGHDT; CDR2 reads YYEEEE. This CDR3 region has 14 residues. V lost 4 bases, J lost 7 bases, and 11 bases stayed unmatched. The CDR3 DNA sequence: TGTGCCAGCAGCCCCGGGACAGACATCCCGGAGCAGTACTTC. It yields the protein CASSPGTDIPEQYF.

This clonotype came up many times. The chain couples TRBV2 to TRBJ2-2, with 13 bases matching TRBD2. V shed 8 bases, J shed 7 bases, and the junction held 4 bases outside the gene matches. The CDR3 runs to 14 residues. CDR1 is SNHLY, CDR2 FYNNEI, per germline. Here the CDR3 reads CASSGTSGIGELFF. The CDR3 region has the DNA TGTGCCAGCTCGGGGACTAGCGGGATCGGGGAGCTGTTTTTT.

The rearrangement uses TRBV29-1 and TRBJ2-7; TRBD2 matches 10 bases. The CDR3 runs 13 residues. Germline V lookup: CDR1 SQVTM, CDR2 ANQGSEA. Losses at the gene ends were 4 bases for V and 4 bases for J; bases not matched to a gene: 4. CDR3 amino acids: CSVAWTSGYEQYF. The CDR3 DNA follows: TGCAGCGTTGCCTGGACTAGCGGATACGAGCAGTACTTC.

Points on this clonotype: Compared with germline, one end of the junction differs, possibly owing to a read error. The chain joins TRBV6-6 to TRBJ2-6; weak D call: TRBD1 (5 bases). This CDR3 has 11 amino acids. The germline V gene has CDR1 MNHNY and CDR2 SVGAGI (reference sequence). CDR3 amino acids: CASRGLDTEAF. Written as DNA, the CDR3 is TGTGCCAGCAGGGGGCTCGACACTGAAGCTTTC.

The chain employs TRBV10-3 and TRBJ2-2, with TRBD1 matching 7 bases. The germline V gene has CDR1 ENHRY and CDR2 SYGVKD. The V and J ends lost 6 bases and 1 base, in that order; junction bases with no gene match: 2. CDR3 length: 14 residues. CDR3: CAIRRTGNTGELFF. The CDR3 nucleotides are TGTGCCATCAGGAGGACAGGGAACACCGGGGAGCTGTTTTTT.

This clonotype turned up a few times. The chain couples TRBV6-5 to TRBJ2-2; D remains ambiguous. Germline CDR1 is MNHEY and CDR2 is SVGAGI. The V gene lost 5 bases and the J gene lost 1 base, with 8 bases spanning the gap. This CDR3 has 14 amino acids. The CDR3 nucleotides are TGTGCCAGCAGTGAATACGGGAACACCGGGGAGCTGTTTTTT. It translates to CASSEYGNTGELFF.

This clonotype was detected ten times or more. The final CDR3 position lacks the conserved phenylalanine or tryptophan, pointing to a likely read error. The DNA is left out, because the CDR3 cannot be placed on it with certainty; the CDR3 is given as TCRdb lists it. The chain is built from TRBV7-2 and TRBJ2-7; the table gives TRBD2 as D, unverified against the DNA. The CDR3 contains 13 residues when both ends are counted. CDR1 SGHTA and CDR2 FQGNSA come from the germline V gene. The CDR3 region is CASSLTTSGAQWL.

This chain connects TRBV7-2 to TRBJ2-2; D call uncertain. The CDR3 length is 15 residues. Germline V gene data show CDR1 as SGHTA and CDR2 as FQGNSA. The germline V and J ends were trimmed by 0 bases and 0 bases, with 5 bases remaining between them. Written as DNA, the CDR3 is TGTGCCAGCAGCTTAGCTTGGACGAACACCGGGGAGCTGTTTTTT. Residues: CASSLAWTNTGELFF. The whole variable domain, remainder taken from reference TRBV7-2 and TRBJ2-2, is GAGVSQSPSNKVTEKGKDVELRCDPISGHTALYWYRQSLGQGLEFLIYFQGNSAPDKSGLPSDRFSAERTGGSVSTLTIQRTQQEDSAVYLCASSLAWTNTGELFFGEGSRLTVL.